Listed here is a single T cell receptor beta chain. Its antigen is currently unknown. This sample stems from a study of T cell repertoires in cytomegalovirus infection. For the study at large: Matching HLA type and CMV infection were both indicated by public TCR beta signatures. Study findings and constraints: HLA-C-restricted CMV clonotypes gave the most frequent clonotype in two of eight donors. CMV carriers with the relevant HLA were identified by cumulative public TCR beta family frequency.

TCRdb re-derived calls from the reads in MiXCR, one entry per CDR3 protein. The table lists around 200,000 distinct CDR3 sequences, roughly 15% of them singletons. The origin of this receptor is a human donor in good health (CMV status not recorded). Some clones in this sample may be carry-over from other donors' samples. Sequenced material: CD8+ T cells from PBMCs.

Here the CDR3 reads CASSPGFSGGADTQYF. The DNA of the CDR3 is TGTGCCAGCAGCCCCGGGTTTAGCGGGGGCGCAGATACGCAGTATTTT. The rearrangement joins TRBV7-6 to TRBJ2-3; 9 positions agree with TRBD2. From germline, CDR1 is SGHVS and CDR2 FNYEAQ. V lost 5 bases to trimming and J lost 4 bases; unmatched junction nucleotides: 10. The CDR3 is 16 amino acids.